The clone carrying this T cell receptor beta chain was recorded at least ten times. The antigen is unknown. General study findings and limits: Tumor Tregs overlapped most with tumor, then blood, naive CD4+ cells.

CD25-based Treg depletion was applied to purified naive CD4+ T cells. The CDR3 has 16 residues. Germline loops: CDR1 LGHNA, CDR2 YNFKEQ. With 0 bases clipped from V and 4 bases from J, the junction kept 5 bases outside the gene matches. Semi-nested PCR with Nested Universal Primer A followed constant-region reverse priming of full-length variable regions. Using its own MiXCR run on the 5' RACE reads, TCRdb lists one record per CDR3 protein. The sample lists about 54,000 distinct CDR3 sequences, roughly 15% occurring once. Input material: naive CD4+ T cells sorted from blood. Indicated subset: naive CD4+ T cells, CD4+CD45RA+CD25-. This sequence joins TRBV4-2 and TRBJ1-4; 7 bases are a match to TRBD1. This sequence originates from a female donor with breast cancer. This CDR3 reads CASSQDNPGGNEKLFF. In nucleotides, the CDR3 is TGTGCCAGCAGCCAAGATAATCCAGGGGGTAATGAAAAACTGTTTTTT.